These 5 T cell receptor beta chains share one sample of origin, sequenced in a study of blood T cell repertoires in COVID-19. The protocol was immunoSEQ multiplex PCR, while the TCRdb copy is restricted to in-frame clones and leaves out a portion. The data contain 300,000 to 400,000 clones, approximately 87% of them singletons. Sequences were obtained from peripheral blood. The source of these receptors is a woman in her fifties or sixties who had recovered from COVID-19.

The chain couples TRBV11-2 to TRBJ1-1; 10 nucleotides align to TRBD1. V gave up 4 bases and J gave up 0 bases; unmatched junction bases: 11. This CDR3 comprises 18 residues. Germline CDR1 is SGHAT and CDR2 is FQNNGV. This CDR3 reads CASSSIRDRGILNTEAFF. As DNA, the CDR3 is TGTGCCAGCAGCTCTATAAGGGACAGGGGTATTTTGAACACTGAAGCTTTCTTT.

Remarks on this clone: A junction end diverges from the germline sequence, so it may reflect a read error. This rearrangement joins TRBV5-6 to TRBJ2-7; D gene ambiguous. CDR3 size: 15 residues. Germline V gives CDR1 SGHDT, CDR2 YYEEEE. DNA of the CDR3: TGTGCCAGCAGCTTGGACACTTACTATTCCTGCGAGCAGTACTTC. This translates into CASSLDTYYSCEQYF.

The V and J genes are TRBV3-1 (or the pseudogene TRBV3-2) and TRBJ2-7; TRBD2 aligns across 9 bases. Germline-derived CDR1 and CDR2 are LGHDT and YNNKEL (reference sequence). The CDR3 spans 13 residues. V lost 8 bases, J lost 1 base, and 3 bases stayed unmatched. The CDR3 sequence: CASGTSGSYEQYF. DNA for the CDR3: TGTGCCAGCGGCACTAGCGGGTCCTACGAGCAGTACTTC.

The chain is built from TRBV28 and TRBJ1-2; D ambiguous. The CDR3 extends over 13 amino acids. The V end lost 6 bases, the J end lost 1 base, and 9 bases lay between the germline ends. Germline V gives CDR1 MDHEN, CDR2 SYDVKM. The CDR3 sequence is CASRGGVNYGYTF. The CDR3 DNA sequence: TGTGCCAGCAGGGGCGGGGTTAACTATGGCTACACCTTC.

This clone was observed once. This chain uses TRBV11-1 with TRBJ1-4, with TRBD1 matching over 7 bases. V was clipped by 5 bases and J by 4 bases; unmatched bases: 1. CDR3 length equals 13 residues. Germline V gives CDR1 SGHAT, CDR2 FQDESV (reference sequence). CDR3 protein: CASSRDSNEKLFF. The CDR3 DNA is TGTGCCAGCAGCCGGGACAGTAATGAAAAACTGTTTTTT. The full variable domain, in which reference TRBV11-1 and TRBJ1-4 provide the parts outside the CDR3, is EAEVAQSPRYKITEKSQAVAFWCDPISGHATLYWYRQILGQGPELLVQFQDESVVDDSQLPKDRFSAERLKGVDSTLKIQPAELGDSAMYLCASSRDSNEKLFFGSGTQLSVL.